This T cell receptor beta chain was recorded in a study of blood T cell repertoires in COVID-19 (dated by TCRdb to the early 2020s). The study in broad terms: Samples covering the acute and convalescent phases of COVID-19 were provided by collaborators in the United States, Italy and Spain. The material from the prospective study consisted of cDNA or gDNA derived from T cells, B-cell-depleted T cells, or PBMCs. Deeply sampled blood TCRbeta repertoires from subjects exposed to, actively infected with, or recovered from COVID-19 were included in the dataset. A freely available public database, intended as a resource for researchers studying the immune response to SARS-CoV-2, is where the repertoires were released. The samples were drawn from the first 160 participants of the ongoing ImmuneRACE study and from 950 to 1,500 subjects provided by 6 global collaborators. Sample metadata almost always included a de-identified subject ID, COVID-19 status, age in years and sex. Where available, HLA class I and class II types were taken from metadata supplied by the sample provider and were not determined by assay-based typing. Study-level results and caveats: Clinical and demographic metadata were provided uncurated, with the amount varying by source and participant.

In the prospective study, participants were roughly 18 to 95 years old, resided in about two dozen geographic areas of the United States, and were enrolled through a virtual design. To assign participants to cohorts, the prospective study relied on clinical history that participants themselves reported in a screening survey and a study questionnaire. Recovered participants in ImmuneRACE Cohort 3 were defined by two consecutive negative NP/OP PCR tests, clearance by a healthcare professional, or resolution of symptoms. Mobile phlebotomists in the prospective study collected whole blood, serum and a nasopharyngeal or oropharyngeal swab from every participant. Prospective study participants could optionally give additional blood draws and questionnaires over an approximately 2-month period. Blood samples from the prospective study were shipped frozen or at room temperature prior to DNA extraction.

TCRbeta CDR3 regions were amplified from genomic DNA using the immunoSEQ Assay, a bias-controlled multiplex PCR. Per the original workflow: The number of nucleated cells in each sample was estimated from the amplification of reference gene primers within the assay. Sequence reads were collapsed and filtered to measure the absolute abundance of every unique TCRbeta CDR3 rearrangement. For each sample, productive Simpson clonality was calculated as the square root of Simpson's diversity index across productive rearrangements. What TCRdb holds here is the immuneACCESS table cut down to in-frame rearrangements. Part of the clones is not present; checked against another copy, under half of the missing clones reflect an unresolved V gene, and the others are unexplained. The V and J calls and clone size were taken over from that table, and D and trimming were inferred from the DNA. The sample table shows 210,000 or so clones, and 87% are seen once. The top ten hold about a tenth of the sample.

Worth noting for this clone: Which antigen it targets is not known. The record has no base qualities; no much larger clone is one base away.

Trimming takes 4 bases from V and 7 bases from J, and the germline ends sit 11 bases apart. CDR1 and CDR2 (SEHNR, FQNEAQ) derive from the germline V gene (reference sequence). The CDR3 goes from the cysteine to the phenylalanine over 12 residues. This entry keeps only the CDR3 DNA: 36 bases, framed from base 1. Specimen: PBMCs or T cells enriched from blood (not recorded which). The V and J genes are TRBV7-9 and TRBJ2-7, with TRBD1 as a weak D call on 7 bases. This clonotype was sampled from a man aged 25 to 45 who had recovered from COVID-19. The DNA is TGTGCCAGCAGCTCCAGGGGGGAAGAGCAGTACTTC. It translates as CASSSRGEEQYF.